Listed below are T cell receptor beta chains from one sample, sequenced in a study of immune evolution from preneoplasia to lung adenocarcinoma. The table came from immunoSEQ multiplex PCR; TCRdb's copy has only in-frame clones and leaves some out. The sample holds more than 4,000 clones, more than 75% seen once. The sequencing sample was made of FFPE invasive lung adenocarcinoma tissue. These receptors were taken from a person aged 70 to 85 with invasive lung adenocarcinoma. Some clones in this sample may be carry-over from other donors' samples. The CDR3 runs from the conserved cysteine through the conserved F or W. A D gene is named only where the DNA matches it firmly. Expanded clones get a size class; other rows say once, few or many, or leave the size out.

TRBJ2-5 | - | - | TRBV9 | CASSGGTLGAETQYF | TGTGCCAGCAGCGGCGGGACATTGGGGGCAGAGACCCAGTACTTC
TRBJ2-7 | - | - | TRBV27 | CASGHGGSNEQYF | TGTGCCAGCGGGCATGGGGGGTCCAACGAGCAGTACTTC
TRBJ1-5 | TRBD1 | - | TRBV30 | CAWSAGVQGPTGRFQPQHF | TGTGCCTGGAGCGCGGGAGTACAGGGGCCAACGGGGCGATTTCAGCCCCAGCATTTT
TRBJ1-5 | TRBD1 | once | TRBV9 | CASSEGTAHQPQHF | TGTGCCAGCAGCGAGGGGACAGCCCATCAGCCCCAGCATTTT
TRBJ2-7 | - | - | TRBV28 | CASGEASSYEQYF | TGTGCCAGCGGGGAAGCCAGCTCCTACGAGCAGTACTTC
TRBJ2-3 | - | few | TRBV4-2 | CASSQEGGDTQYF | TGTGCCAGCAGCCAAGAAGGGGGAGATACGCAGTATTTT
TRBJ2-7 | TRBD1 | - | TRBV6-6 | CASGGQTGGDEQYF | TGTGCCAGCGGGGGACAGACAGGGGGCGACGAGCAGTACTTC
TRBJ2-3 | - | - | TRBV5-1 | CASGGASRDTRYF | TGCGCCAGTGGAGGGGCCTCACGAGATACGCGGTATTTT
TRBJ2-7 | - | once | TRBV4-1 | CASSQARGVIYEQYF | TGCGCCAGCAGCCAGGCCCGGGGCGTAATCTACGAGCAGTACTTC
TRBJ2-7 | - | - | TRBV15 | CATSRNAYEQYF | TGTGCCACCAGCCGGAACGCCTACGAGCAGTACTTC
TRBJ1-6 | - | few | TRBV5-1 | CASSLRPGTDSPLHF | TGCGCCAGCAGCTTGCGGCCCGGTACGGATTCACCCCTCCACTTT
TRBJ2-3 | - | - | TRBV13 | CASSLDGDRSDTQYF | TGTGCCAGCAGCTTAGACGGAGACAGATCGGATACGCAGTATTTT
TRBJ2-3 | TRBD2 | - | TRBV7-2 | CASSLISGRVDTQYF | TGTGCCAGCAGCTTAATCAGCGGGAGGGTCGATACGCAGTATTTT
TRBJ2-7 | TRBD2 | once | TRBV5-6 | CASRLSGRGSYEQYF | TGTGCCAGCAGACTTAGCGGGAGGGGCTCCTACGAGCAGTACTTC
TRBJ1-5 | TRBD1 | - | TRBV28 | CASSFTGQGSRPQHF | TGTGCCAGCAGTTTCACGGGACAGGGCTCTCGGCCCCAGCATTTT
TRBJ1-4 | - | once | TRBV5-6 | CASSLVGGANEKLFF | TGTGCCAGCAGCTTGGTAGGGGGAGCTAATGAAAAACTGTTTTTT
TRBJ2-5 | TRBD1 | - | TRBV7-9 | CASSLAPGGQGETQYF | TGTGCCAGCAGCTTAGCGCCGGGGGGACAGGGTGAGACCCAGTACTTC
TRBJ2-2 | TRBD2 | - | TRBV10-3 | CASSPQAGPTGELFF | TGTGCCTCCTCCCCCCAAGCGGGACCTACCGGGGAGCTGTTTTTT
TRBJ2-7 | - | - | TRBV7-9 | CASSFKWSSYEQYF | TGTGCCAGCAGCTTCAAGTGGAGCTCCTACGAGCAGTACTTC
TRBJ2-3 | - | - | TRBV7-9 | CASSLVGGTQYF | TGTGCCAGCAGCCTAGTCGGAGGTACGCAGTATTTT
TRBJ2-7 | - | - | TRBV6-5 | CASSYGEPYEQYF | TGTGCCAGCAGTTACGGGGAGCCCTACGAGCAGTACTTC
TRBJ2-5 | - | - | TRBV6-1 | CASSGPSGTQYF | TGTGCCAGCAGTGGACCCTCGGGGACCCAGTACTTC
TRBJ1-4 | TRBD1 | once | TRBV9 | CASSVRTGRNEKLFF | TGTGCCAGCAGCGTTAGGACAGGGAGAAATGAAAAACTGTTTTTT
TRBJ2-5 | TRBD1 | - | TRBV5-5 | CASSIRDRVGETQYF | TGTGCCAGCAGTATACGGGACAGGGTTGGGGAGACCCAGTACTTC
TRBJ1-2 | - | - | TRBV29-1 | CSVESGLQGYTF | TGCAGCGTTGAATCCGGGTTGCAGGGCTACACCTTC
TRBJ2-5 | - | - | TRBV5-4 | CASSLDTGQETQYF | TGTGCCAGCAGCTTGGACACAGGCCAAGAGACCCAGTACTTC
TRBJ2-3 | - | - | TRBV10-3 | CAISFGAGSDTQYF | TGTGCCATCAGTTTTGGGGCCGGGTCAGATACGCAGTATTTT
TRBJ2-3 | - | - | TRBV7-9 | CASSQPTVEFTDTQYF | TGTGCCAGCAGCCAGCCGACCGTAGAATTCACAGATACGCAGTATTTT
TRBJ1-4 | TRBD1 | few | TRBV5-1 | CASSTGQGDEKLFF | TGCGCCAGCAGCACCGGACAGGGTGATGAAAAACTGTTTTTT
TRBJ2-1 | - | - | TRBV9 | CASSVLAYNEQFF | TGTGCCAGCAGCGTATTGGCATACAATGAGCAGTTCTTC
TRBJ2-5 | TRBD2 | - | TRBV4-1 | CASSQGGRGQETQYF | TGCGCCAGCAGCCAAGGCGGGAGGGGTCAAGAGACCCAGTACTTC
TRBJ2-7 | TRBD2 | - | TRBV7-9 | CASRREGYEQYF | TGTGCCAGTCGCCGGGAGGGGTACGAGCAGTACTTC
TRBJ2-7 | - | - | TRBV10-3 | CAISEPIGGYEQYF | TGTGCCATCAGTGAACCAATCGGCGGGTACGAGCAGTACTTC
TRBJ2-2 | - | - | TRBV6-5 | CASTSGVEELFF | TGTGCCAGCACCTCAGGGGTAGAGGAGCTGTTTTTT
TRBJ2-7 | - | few | TRBV11-2 | CASSSIQAPGLEQYF | TGTGCCAGCAGCTCTATCCAGGCCCCTGGGTTGGAGCAGTACTTC
TRBJ2-4 | TRBD1 | - | TRBV2 | CASSERQGEVSYF | TGTGCCAGCAGTGAACGACAGGGAGAAGTTTCTTACTTC
TRBJ2-5 | - | - | TRBV7-3 | CASSLSGVGETQYF | TGTGCCAGCAGCTTATCCGGGGTCGGGGAGACCCAGTACTTC
TRBJ2-4 | - | - | TRBV5-1 | CASSLAIAANIQYF | TGCGCCAGCAGCTTGGCAATAGCGGCAAACATTCAGTACTTC
TRBJ2-1 | TRBD1 | - | TRBV27 | CASQLGTGTNNEQFF | TGTGCCAGCCAGCTCGGGACAGGGACAAACAATGAGCAGTTCTTC
TRBJ1-3 | - | - | TRBV7-9 | CASSLVQGVLGNTIYF | TGTGCCAGCAGCTTAGTTCAAGGGGTGCTTGGAAACACCATATATTTT
TRBJ2-7 | - | - | TRBV5-1 | CASSLPVRGAEQYF | TGCGCCAGCAGCTTGCCTGTCAGGGGGGCCGAGCAGTACTTC
TRBJ1-2 | TRBD1 | - | TRBV30 | CAWSLGAGGGYTF | TGTGCCTGGAGTCTTGGGGCAGGGGGTGGCTACACCTTC
TRBJ1-5 | TRBD1 | few | TRBV12-5 | CASGLDRGVGAPQHF | TGTGCTAGTGGTTTGGACAGGGGCGTCGGGGCGCCCCAGCATTTT